Sequencing of this T cell receptor (beta chain) was carried out in a study of T cells in localized non-small cell lung cancer. The study, taken as a whole, reports: Longer overall survival accompanied higher blood T cell density. Heterogeneity is still possible, as just one tumor region was sequenced.

Comments on this clone: Its matching antigen is unknown.

Profiling relied on immunoSEQ multiplex PCR, and the TCRdb table lists in-frame clones only, not all of them. The data show about 2,500 clones, approximately 40% seen once. In germline, CDR1 is KGHSH, CDR2 LQKENI. V was clipped by 2 bases and J by 8 bases, with 9 bases between them. The CDR3 loop spans 12 amino acids. V gene TRBV18 combines with J gene TRBJ1-2; possibly TRBD1 for D (5 bases). The source of this sequence is a male donor older than 55 with stage II squamous cell lung carcinoma. The sequenced sample was lymph node tissue, obtained before any cancer treatment. This CDR3 reads CASSPTGGGYTF. The CDR3 bases are TGTGCCAGCTCACCAACGGGGGGAGGCTACACCTTC.